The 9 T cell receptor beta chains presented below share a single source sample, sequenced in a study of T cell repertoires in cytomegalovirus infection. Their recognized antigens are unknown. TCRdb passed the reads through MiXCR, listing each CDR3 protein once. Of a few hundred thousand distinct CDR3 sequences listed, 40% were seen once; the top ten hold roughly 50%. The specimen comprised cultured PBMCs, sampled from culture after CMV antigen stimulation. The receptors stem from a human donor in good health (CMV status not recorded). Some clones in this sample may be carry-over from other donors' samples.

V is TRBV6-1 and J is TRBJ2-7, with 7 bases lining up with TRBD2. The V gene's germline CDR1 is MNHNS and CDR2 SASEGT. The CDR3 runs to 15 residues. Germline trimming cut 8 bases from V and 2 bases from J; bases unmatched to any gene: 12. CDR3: CASALGAGRAYEQYF. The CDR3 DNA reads TGTGCCAGCGCACTGGGCGCAGGGAGGGCCTACGAGCAGTACTTC.

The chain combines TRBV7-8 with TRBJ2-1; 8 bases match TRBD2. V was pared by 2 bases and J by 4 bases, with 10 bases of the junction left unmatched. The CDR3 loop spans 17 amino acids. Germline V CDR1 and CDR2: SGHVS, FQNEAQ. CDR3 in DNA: TGTGCCAGCAGCTTAACATTAGCGGGGAGAGAATACAATGAGCAGTTCTTC. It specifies CASSLTLAGREYNEQFF.

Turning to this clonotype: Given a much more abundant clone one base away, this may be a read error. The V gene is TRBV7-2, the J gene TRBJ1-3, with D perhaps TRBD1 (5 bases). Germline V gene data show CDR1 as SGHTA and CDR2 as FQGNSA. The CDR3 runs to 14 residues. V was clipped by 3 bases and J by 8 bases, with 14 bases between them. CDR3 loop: CASSFGNMGHTIYF. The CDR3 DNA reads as TGTGCCAGCAGCTTCGGGAATATGGGACACACCATATATTTT.

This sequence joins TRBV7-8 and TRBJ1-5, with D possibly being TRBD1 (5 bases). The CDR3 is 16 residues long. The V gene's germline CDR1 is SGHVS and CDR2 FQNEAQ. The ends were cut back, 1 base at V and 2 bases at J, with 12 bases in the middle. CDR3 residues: CASSLGPGVGNQPQHF. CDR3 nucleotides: TGTGCCAGCAGCTTAGGACCGGGGGTGGGCAATCAGCCCCAGCATTTT.

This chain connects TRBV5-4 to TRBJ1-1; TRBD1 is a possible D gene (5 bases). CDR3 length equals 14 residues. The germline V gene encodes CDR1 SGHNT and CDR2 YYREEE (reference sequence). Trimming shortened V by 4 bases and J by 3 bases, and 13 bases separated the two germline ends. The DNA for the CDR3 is TGTGCCAGCAGCGACCTTCTAGGGGACACTGAAGCTTTCTTT. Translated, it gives CASSDLLGDTEAFF. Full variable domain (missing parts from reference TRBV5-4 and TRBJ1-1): ETGVTQSPTHLIKTRGQQVTLRCSSQSGHNTVSWYQQALGQGPQFIFQYYREEENGRGNFPPRFSGLQFPNYSSELNVNALELDDSALYLCASSDLLGDTEAFFGQGTRLTVV.

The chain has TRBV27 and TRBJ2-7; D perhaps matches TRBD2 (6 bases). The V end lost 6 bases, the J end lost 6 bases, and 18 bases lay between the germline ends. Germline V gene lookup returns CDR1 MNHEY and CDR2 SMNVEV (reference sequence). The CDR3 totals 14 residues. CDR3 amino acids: CASRPGAGLGEQYF. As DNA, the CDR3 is TGTGCCAGCAGACCCGGTGCGGGGTTGGGCGAGCAGTACTTC.

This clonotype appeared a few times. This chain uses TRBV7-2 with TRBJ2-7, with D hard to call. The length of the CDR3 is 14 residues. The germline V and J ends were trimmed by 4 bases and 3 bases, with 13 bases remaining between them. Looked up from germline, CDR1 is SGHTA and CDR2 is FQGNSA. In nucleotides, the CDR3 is TGTGCCAGCAGCTCAAGCACCACCTACTACGAGCAGTACTTC. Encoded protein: CASSSSTTYYEQYF.

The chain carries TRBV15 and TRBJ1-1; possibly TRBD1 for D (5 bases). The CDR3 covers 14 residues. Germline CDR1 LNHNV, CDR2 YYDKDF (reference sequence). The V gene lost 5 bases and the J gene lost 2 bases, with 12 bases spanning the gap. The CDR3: CATSYRGENTEAFF. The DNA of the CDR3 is TGTGCCACCAGCTATAGGGGTGAAAACACTGAAGCTTTCTTT.

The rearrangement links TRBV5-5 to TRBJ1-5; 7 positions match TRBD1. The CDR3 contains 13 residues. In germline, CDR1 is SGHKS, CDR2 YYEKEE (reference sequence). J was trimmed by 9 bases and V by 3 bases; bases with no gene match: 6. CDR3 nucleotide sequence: TGTGCCAGCAGCTCACAGGGGTCCGGGCCCCAGCATTTT. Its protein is CASSSQGSGPQHF.